This entry describes one T cell receptor (beta chain). The data stem from a study of blood T cells in healthy people across ages. Healthy Russian Caucasian donors spanned ages about 6 to 95 years. The CDR3 sequence is 13 residues long. V was shortened by 6 bases and J by 2 bases, with 8 bases between the two germline ends. CDR1 is MNHEY and CDR2 is SVGEGT in the germline V gene. A second PCR, run for roughly 7 to 12 cycles, used a sample-barcoded 5' primer plus a J-beta primer mix. Unique molecular identifiers of 12 random nucleotides labeled each cDNA. TCRdb itself ran the 5' RACE reads through MiXCR, one entry per CDR3 protein. The sample comprises about 680,000 distinct CDR3 sequences, more than 40% of which are singletons, and roughly 30% rests with the top ten.

What was sequenced was blood. This chain uses TRBV6-2 or TRBV6-3 with TRBJ2-1; D may be TRBD2 (5 bases). The TCR was taken from a woman in her sixties in good health. The CDR3 DNA is TGTGCCAGCAGCGAGGGAACCTACAATGAGCAGTTCTTC. This translates into CASSEGTYNEQFF.